The next 8 T cell receptor beta chains were all read from a single sample in a study of T cell responses to AZD1222 COVID-19 vaccine. The protocol was immunoSEQ multiplex PCR, while the TCRdb copy is restricted to in-frame clones and leaves out a portion. The table shows some 150,000 clones, with roughly 92% occurring only once. Specimen: peripheral blood, collected on day 0 of AZD1222 vaccination. These receptors originate from an adult in good health.

V is TRBV24-1 and J is TRBJ2-1; the match to TRBD2 covers 8 bases. Germline V gene lookup returns CDR1 KGHDR and CDR2 SFDVKD. Trimming cost V 3 bases and J 7 bases; bases outside gene matches: 10. This CDR3 comprises 16 residues. The CDR3, as DNA: TGTGCCACCAGTGATCTACGGACTAGCACCTGGAATGAGCAGTTCTTC. This translates into CATSDLRTSTWNEQFF.

The V call is TRBV6-6, the J call TRBJ2-2, with D possibly being TRBD2 (5 bases). This CDR3 has 12 amino acids. V dropped 5 bases and J dropped 7 bases, with 8 bases sitting between them. Per germline, CDR1 MNHNY and CDR2 SVGAGI (reference sequence). The CDR3 is CASSPRDGELFF. The CDR3 coding sequence is TGTGCCAGCAGTCCTCGGGACGGGGAGCTGTTTTTT.

This chain links TRBV2 with TRBJ1-3, with no clear D. The CDR3 loop spans 13 amino acids. Looked up from germline, CDR1 is SNHLY and CDR2 is FYNNEI. V was pared by 7 bases and J by 0 bases, with 7 bases between. The CDR3 nucleotides are TGTGCCAGCAAAAGTCTCTCTGGAAACACCATATATTTT. Translation: CASKSLSGNTIYF.

This clone was seen more than once but under ten times. The chain joins TRBV6-5 to TRBJ1-1; 8 nucleotides agree with TRBD1. From germline, CDR1 is MNHEY and CDR2 SVGAGI. After removal of 3 bases from V and 8 bases from J, the junction contained 5 bases not matched to a gene. This CDR3 is built from 13 residues. CDR3 loop: CASSYSTGEEAFF. In DNA, the CDR3 is TGTGCCAGCAGTTATTCGACAGGGGAAGAAGCTTTCTTT.

The chain recombines TRBV7-2 with TRBJ1-2; a possible D gene is TRBD1 (5 bases). The germline V gene has CDR1 SGHTA and CDR2 FQGNSA. The length of the CDR3 is 15 residues. The V and J ends lost 5 bases and 0 bases respectively, with 13 bases between them. The CDR3 reads CASSPTPGPNYGYTF. The CDR3 coding sequence is TGTGCCAGCAGCCCAACCCCGGGACCTAACTATGGCTACACCTTC.

The chain employs TRBV10-2 and TRBJ2-1; TRBD1 aligns across 9 bases. Per the germline V gene, CDR1 is WSHSY and CDR2 is SAAADI. CDR3 size: 16 residues. The J segment lost 4 bases and the V segment lost 4 bases, leaving 8 bases of the junction unmatched. The chain's CDR3 is CASSAPGTGNYNEQFF. The DNA of the CDR3 is TGCGCCAGCAGTGCTCCCGGGACAGGGAATTACAATGAGCAGTTCTTC.

This clone was counted a single time. The V call is TRBV6-1, the J call TRBJ1-1; D is uncertain. V was trimmed by 1 base and J by 1 base, leaving 10 bases between them. The CDR3 is 15 residues long. The V gene's germline CDR1 is MNHNS and CDR2 SASEGT. CDR3 sequence (DNA): TGTGCCAGCAGTGAAGTACCGGTTTGGAACACTGAAGCTTTCTTT. Protein: CASSEVPVWNTEAFF.

This chain joins TRBV27 and TRBJ1-3, with a tentative D call TRBD1 (6 bases). CDR1 is MNHEY and CDR2 is SMNVEV in the germline V gene (reference sequence). The CDR3 extends over 15 amino acids. The V and J ends lost 5 bases and 4 bases respectively, with 15 bases between them. The CDR3 DNA is TGTGCCAGCAGTCCCTCGGCAGGGACAGGAAACACCATATATTTT. Protein: CASSPSAGTGNTIYF.